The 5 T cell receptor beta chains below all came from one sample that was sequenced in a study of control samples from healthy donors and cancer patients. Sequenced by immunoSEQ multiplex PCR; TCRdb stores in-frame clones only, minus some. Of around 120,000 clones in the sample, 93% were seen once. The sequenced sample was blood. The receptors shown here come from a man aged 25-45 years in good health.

CDR3 nucleotides: TGTGCCAGCAGTTTAAGAGCTAATTCACCCCTCCACTTT. This translates into CASSLRANSPLHF. The chain is built from TRBV12-3 or TRBV12-4 and TRBJ1-6; no definite D call. V was clipped by 2 bases and J by 6 bases, with 5 bases between them. The CDR3 is 13 residues long.

CDR3 amino acids: CASSARVLDTQYF. The CDR3 DNA sequence: TGTGCCAGCAGCGCTAGAGTCCTAGATACGCAGTATTTT. V is TRBV2 and J is TRBJ2-3; D is uncertain. Trimming removed 6 bases at V and 5 bases at J, with 12 bases between. CDR1 and CDR2 (germline): SNHLY, FYNNEI. This CDR3 has 13 residues.

The CDR3 loop reads CASSPNQGETQYF. CDR3 nucleotide sequence: TGTGCCAGCAGCCCAAACCAGGGGGAGACCCAGTACTTC. The chain employs TRBV7-2 and TRBJ2-5; D might be TRBD1 (6 bases). Germline values: CDR1 SGHTA, CDR2 FQGNSA. V lost 5 bases and J lost 5, with 12 bases in between. This CDR3 spans 13 amino acids.

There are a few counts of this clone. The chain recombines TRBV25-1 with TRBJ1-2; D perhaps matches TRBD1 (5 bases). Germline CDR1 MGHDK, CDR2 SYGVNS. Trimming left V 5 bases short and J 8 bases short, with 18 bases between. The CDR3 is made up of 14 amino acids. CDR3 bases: TGTGCCAGCAGTTCAGACAGTAAAAACGGAGGCTACACCTTC. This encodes CASSSDSKNGGYTF.

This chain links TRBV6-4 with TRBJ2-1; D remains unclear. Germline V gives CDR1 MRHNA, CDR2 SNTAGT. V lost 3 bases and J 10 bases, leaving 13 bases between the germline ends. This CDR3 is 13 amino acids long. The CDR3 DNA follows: TGTGCCAGCAGTGAGGAGTACCAAGCGGAGCAGTTCTTC. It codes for CASSEEYQAEQFF.